Listed below are T cell receptor beta chains from one sample, sequenced in a study of T cell repertoires in cytomegalovirus infection. TCRdb reanalysed the reads using MiXCR and keeps one entry per CDR3 protein. Of some 700,000 distinct CDR3 sequences listed, approximately 40% were seen once; the top ten hold under 3.5%. Input material: PBMCs. The receptors here all came from a human donor in good health (CMV status not recorded). Some clones in this sample may be carry-over from other donors' samples. Each CDR3 is given with its conserved first and last residue. A D gene is named only where the DNA matches it firmly. The size field is filled for only some rows; it gives once, few, many or a size class.

V,size,J,D,length,DNA,CDR3
TRBV6-1,NA,TRBJ2-7,TRBD1,19,TGTGCCAGCAGGGACAGAGACGGCCGGGACAGCGGCATCTCCTACGAGCAGTACTTC,CASRDRDGRDSGISYEQYF
TRBV28,few,TRBJ2-7,NA,14,TGTGCCAGCGCCCTCCCGGGGGGCCCCTACGAGCAGTACTTC,CASALPGGPYEQYF
TRBV29-1,NA,TRBJ2-6,TRBD1,13,TGCAGCGTTGAGGGGGACAGGAAGAACGTCCTGACTTTC,CSVEGDRKNVLTF
TRBV28,once,TRBJ1-2,NA,13,TGTGCCAGCAGTTTCGAGGTTAACTATTGCTACACCTTC,CASSFEVNYCYTF
TRBV25-1,few,TRBJ1-6,NA,15,TGTGCCAGCAGTGATCGCCGGGAGCTCCGCTCACCCCTCCACTTT,CASSDRRELRSPLHF
TRBV7-2,NA,TRBJ2-4,NA,17,TGTGCCAGCAGCTTAGCGCGGGGAAATTTAGCCAAAAACATTCAGTACTTC,CASSLARGNLAKNIQYF
TRBV7-2,many,TRBJ2-7,NA,13,TGTGCCAGCACCCTCGGGGGCTACTACGAGCAGTACTTC,CASTLGGYYEQYF
TRBV28,few,TRBJ2-2,NA,15,TGTGCCAGCAGTTTGCCCGGGGCCAGGGACGGGGAGCTGTTTTTT,CASSLPGARDGELFF
TRBV7-9,few,TRBJ1-5,NA,17,TGTGCCAGCAGCTTAGCTCATTCGGGATTAGGGTATCAGCCCCAGCATTTT,CASSLAHSGLGYQPQHF
TRBV27,few,TRBJ2-7,NA,16,TGTGCCAGCAGTCTCCGTCCGGTGTCCGAAACCTACGAGCAGTACTTC,CASSLRPVSETYEQYF
TRBV11-2,few,TRBJ2-1,TRBD1,15,TGTGCCAGCAGCTTAAGGGACAGGGGGGCCGTTGCGCAGTTCTTC,CASSLRDRGAVAQFF
TRBV20-1,few,TRBJ1-1,TRBD1,16,TGCAGTGCTAGACCCAGCAGGGGGCTTGTGGGCGCTGAAGCTTTCTTT,CSARPSRGLVGAEAFF
TRBV5-1,NA,TRBJ2-1,TRBD2,16,TGCGCCAGCAGCCTGGACCTAGCGGGAGTAGGCAATGAGCAGTTCTTC,CASSLDLAGVGNEQFF
TRBV29-1,once,TRBJ1-1,NA,14,TGCAGCGTGGTCGAGGCCGGGGACGGGACTGAAGCTTTCTTT,CSVVEAGDGTEAFF
TRBV2,NA,TRBJ2-2,NA,13,TGTGCCAGCAGTGACAACTCAGTCGGGGAGCTGTTTTTT,CASSDNSVGELFF
TRBV12-3/TRBV12-4,NA,TRBJ2-4,NA,17,TGTGCCAGCAGTTTAGCACAGGGAGGGTCGGCCAAAAACATTCAGTACTTC,CASSLAQGGSAKNIQYF
TRBV4-1,NA,TRBJ1-6,NA,17,TGCGCCAGCAGCCAAGATTTTGAGGGGGTCTATAATTCACCCCTCCACTTT,CASSQDFEGVYNSPLHF
TRBV18,NA,TRBJ2-6,TRBD2,19,TGTGCCAGCTCACCAGGAGGACTAGCGACCCTCTCTGGGGCCAACGTCCTGACTTTC,CASSPGGLATLSGANVLTF
TRBV19,NA,TRBJ2-4,NA,14,TGTGCCAGTAGTATGGTGGGCGGTTGGGACATTCAGTACTTC,CASSMVGGWDIQYF
TRBV19,NA,TRBJ2-3,NA,16,TGTGCCAGTAGTATCGCCCCCAGCGGGTACACAGATACGCAGTATTTT,CASSIAPSGYTDTQYF
TRBV7-8,NA,TRBJ2-3,TRBD2,16,TGTGCCAGCAGCTACCCCGGGACTAGCGGGGGCGATACGCAGTATTTT,CASSYPGTSGGDTQYF
TRBV19,few,TRBJ1-2,NA,12,TGTGCCAGCCGAGGGGTTAAATATGGCTACACCTTC,CASRGVKYGYTF
TRBV28,few,TRBJ1-2,TRBD1,17,TGTGCCAGCAGTTCGATACTACCGGGACAGGGGGCGTGGGGCTACACCTTC,CASSSILPGQGAWGYTF
TRBV7-9,few,TRBJ1-5,NA,13,TGTGCCAGCAGCTTAACGGTAGCTCAGCCCCAGCATTTT,CASSLTVAQPQHF
TRBV19,NA,TRBJ2-1,NA,15,TGTGCCAGTAGTCCGTACGGGAGCTCCTACAATGAGCAGTTCTTC,CASSPYGSSYNEQFF
TRBV7-9,NA,TRBJ1-4,NA,15,TGTGCCAGCAGTAATCGGGCAGACCCTAATGAAAAACTGTTTTTT,CASSNRADPNEKLFF
TRBV14,NA,TRBJ1-2,TRBD1,17,TGTGCCAGCAGCCAAGGGCCCCGGGACAGGCTTCTCTATGGCTACACCTTC,CASSQGPRDRLLYGYTF
TRBV12-3/TRBV12-4,few,TRBJ2-7,NA,14,TGTGCCAGCAGTTTAGGGGCGATGGCCTCCGAGCAGTACTTC,CASSLGAMASEQYF
TRBV29-1,NA,TRBJ2-6,TRBD1,15,TGCAGCGTTCGGGACAGGGCATTTGGGGCCAACGTCCTGACTTTC,CSVRDRAFGANVLTF
TRBV20-1,NA,TRBJ1-2,TRBD1,14,TGCAGTGCTACCGGGACAGGGATTTTCGATGGCTACACCTTC,CSATGTGIFDGYTF
TRBV12-3/TRBV12-4,NA,TRBJ2-1,TRBD2,14,TGTGCCAGCGGTCAAGTAGCGGGCCACAATGAGCAGTTCTTC,CASGQVAGHNEQFF
TRBV7-2,many,TRBJ1-6,NA,13,TGTGCCAGCAGCTTAGGTGTAGGCTCACCCCTCCACTTT,CASSLGVGSPLHF
TRBV6-5,NA,TRBJ1-4,TRBD1,14,TGTGCAGTCAAGGGGGCAGGGGAGGGTGAAAAAATGTTTTTT,CAVKGAGEGEKMFF